The source of this T cell receptor beta chain is a study of cytomegalovirus exposure and HLA in healthy donors. The assay was immunoSEQ multiplex PCR, and TCRdb's table has in-frame clones only and misses some. Here the sample spans 220,000 or so clones, approximately 80% being singletons. Trimming shortened V by 4 bases and J by 3 bases, and 10 bases separated the two germline ends. CDR1 and CDR2 from the germline V gene are SEHNR and FQNEAQ (reference sequence). The CDR3 runs to 14 residues. This clone was detected only a few times. Its antigen is unidentified. Whole-study results and caveats: Researchers counted 150 to 200 TCR beta chains as cytomegalovirus-associated.

Sequencing was carried out using PBMCs. V usage is TRBV7-9 and J usage is TRBJ1-5, with TRBD1 as a possible D gene (5 bases). The source is a woman in her thirties in good health and CMV-seropositive. Here the CDR3 DNA reads TGTGCCAGCAGCTCGGGACGGATCAATCAGCCCCAGCATTTT. The encoded protein is CASSSGRINQPQHF.